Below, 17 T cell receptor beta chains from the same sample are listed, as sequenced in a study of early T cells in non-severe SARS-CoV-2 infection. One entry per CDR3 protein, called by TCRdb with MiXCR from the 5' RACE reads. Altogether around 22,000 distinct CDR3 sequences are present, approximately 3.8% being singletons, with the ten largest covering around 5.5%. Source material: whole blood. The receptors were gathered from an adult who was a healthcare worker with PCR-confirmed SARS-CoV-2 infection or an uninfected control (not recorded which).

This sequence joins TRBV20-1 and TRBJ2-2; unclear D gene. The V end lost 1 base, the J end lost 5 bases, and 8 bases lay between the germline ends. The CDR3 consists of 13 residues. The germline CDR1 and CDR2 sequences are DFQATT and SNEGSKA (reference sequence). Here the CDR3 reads CSARGGTTGELFF. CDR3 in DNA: TGCAGTGCTAGAGGCGGTACTACCGGGGAGCTGTTTTTT.

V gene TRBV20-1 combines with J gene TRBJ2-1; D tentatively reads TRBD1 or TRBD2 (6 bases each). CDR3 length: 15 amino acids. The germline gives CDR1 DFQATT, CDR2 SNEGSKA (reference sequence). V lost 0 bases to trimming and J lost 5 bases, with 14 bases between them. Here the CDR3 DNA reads TGCAGTGCTAGAGACTACAGGGAGGCAAACAATGAGCAGTTCTTC. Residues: CSARDYREANNEQFF.

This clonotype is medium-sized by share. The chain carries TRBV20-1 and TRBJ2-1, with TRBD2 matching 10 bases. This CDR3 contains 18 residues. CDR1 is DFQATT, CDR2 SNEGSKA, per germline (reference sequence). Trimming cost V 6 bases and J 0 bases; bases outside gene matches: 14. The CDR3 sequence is CSAPSVAGGFNSYNEQFF. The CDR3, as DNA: TGCAGTGCCCCTTCGGTAGCGGGGGGCTTTAACTCCTACAATGAGCAGTTCTTC.

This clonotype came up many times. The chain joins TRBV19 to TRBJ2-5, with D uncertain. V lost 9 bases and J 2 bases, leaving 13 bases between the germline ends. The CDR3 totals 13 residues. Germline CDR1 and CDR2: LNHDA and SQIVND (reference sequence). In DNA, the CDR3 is TGTGCCAGCAGAACACAGAAGCAAGAGACCCAGTACTTC. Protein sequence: CASRTQKQETQYF.

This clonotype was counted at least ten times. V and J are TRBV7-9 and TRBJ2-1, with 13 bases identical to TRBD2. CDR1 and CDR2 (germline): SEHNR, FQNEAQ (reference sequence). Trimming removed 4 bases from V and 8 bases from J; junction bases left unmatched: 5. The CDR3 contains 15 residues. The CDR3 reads CASSSTSGGADEQFF. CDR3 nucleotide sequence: TGTGCCAGCAGCTCCACTAGCGGGGGGGCCGATGAGCAGTTCTTC.

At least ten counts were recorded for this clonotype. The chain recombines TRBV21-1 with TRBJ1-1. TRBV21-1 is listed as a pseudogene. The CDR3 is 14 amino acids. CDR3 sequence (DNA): TGTGCCAGCAGCAAAAAAGGAGGGAACACTGAAGCTTTCTTT. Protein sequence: CASSKKGGNTEAFF.

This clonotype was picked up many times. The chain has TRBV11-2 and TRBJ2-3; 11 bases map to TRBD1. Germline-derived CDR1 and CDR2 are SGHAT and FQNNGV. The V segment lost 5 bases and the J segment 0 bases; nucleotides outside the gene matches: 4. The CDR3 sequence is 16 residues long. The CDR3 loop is CASSPGTGGSTDTQYF. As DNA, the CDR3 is TGTGCCAGCAGCCCCGGGACAGGGGGAAGCACAGATACGCAGTATTTT.

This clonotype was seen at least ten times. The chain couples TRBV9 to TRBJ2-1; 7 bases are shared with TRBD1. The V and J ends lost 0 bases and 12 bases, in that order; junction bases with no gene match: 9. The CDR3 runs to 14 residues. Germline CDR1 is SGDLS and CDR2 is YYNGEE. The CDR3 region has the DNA TGTGCCAGCAGCGTAGACCCTGAGGGGGCCAGGCAGTTCTTC. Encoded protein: CASSVDPEGARQFF.

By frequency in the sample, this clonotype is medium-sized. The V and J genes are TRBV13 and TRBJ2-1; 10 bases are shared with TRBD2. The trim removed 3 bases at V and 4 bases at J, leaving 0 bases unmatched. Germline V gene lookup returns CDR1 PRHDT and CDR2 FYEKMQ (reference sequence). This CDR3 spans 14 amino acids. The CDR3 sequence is CASSFSGRYNEQFF. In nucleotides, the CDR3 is TGTGCCAGCAGCTTTAGCGGGAGGTACAATGAGCAGTTCTTC.

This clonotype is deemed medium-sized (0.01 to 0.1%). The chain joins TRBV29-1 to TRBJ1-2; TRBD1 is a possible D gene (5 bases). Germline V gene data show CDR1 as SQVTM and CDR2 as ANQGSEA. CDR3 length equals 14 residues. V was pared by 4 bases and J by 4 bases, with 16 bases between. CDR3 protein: CSVATPAGFYGYTF. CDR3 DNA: TGCAGCGTTGCCACCCCGGCAGGGTTCTATGGCTACACCTTC.

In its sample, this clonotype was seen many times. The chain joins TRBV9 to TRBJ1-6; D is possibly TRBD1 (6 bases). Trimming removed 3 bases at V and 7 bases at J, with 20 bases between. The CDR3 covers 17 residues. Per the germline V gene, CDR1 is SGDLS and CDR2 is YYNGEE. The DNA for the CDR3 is TGTGCCAGCAGCGAGAGGGGGGAAGGGCTCGACAATTCACCCCTCCACTTT. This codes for CASSERGEGLDNSPLHF.

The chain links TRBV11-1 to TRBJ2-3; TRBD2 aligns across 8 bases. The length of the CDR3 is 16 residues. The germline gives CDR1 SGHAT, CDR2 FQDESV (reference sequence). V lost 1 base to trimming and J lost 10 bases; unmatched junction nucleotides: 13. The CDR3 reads CASSLEGAGVPLPQYF. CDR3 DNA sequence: TGTGCCAGCAGCTTAGAAGGAGCGGGGGTCCCTCTGCCGCAGTATTTT. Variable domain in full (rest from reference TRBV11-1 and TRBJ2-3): EAEVAQSPRYKITEKSQAVAFWCDPISGHATLYWYRQILGQGPELLVQFQDESVVDDSQLPKDRFSAERLKGVDSTLKIQPAELGDSAMYLCASSLEGAGVPLPQYFGPGTRLTVL.

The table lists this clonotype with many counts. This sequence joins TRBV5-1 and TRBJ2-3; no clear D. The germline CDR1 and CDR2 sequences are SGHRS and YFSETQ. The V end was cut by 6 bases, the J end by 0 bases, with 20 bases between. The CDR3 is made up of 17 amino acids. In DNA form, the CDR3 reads TGCGCCAGCACCACTATCTATCCGGACGGGAGCACAGATACGCAGTATTTT. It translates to CASTTIYPDGSTDTQYF.

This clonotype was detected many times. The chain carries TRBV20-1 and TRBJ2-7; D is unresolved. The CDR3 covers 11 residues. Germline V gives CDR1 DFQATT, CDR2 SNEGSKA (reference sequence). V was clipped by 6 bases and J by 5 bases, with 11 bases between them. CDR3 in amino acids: CSARLGNEQYF. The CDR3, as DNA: TGCAGTGCGAGACTGGGCAACGAGCAGTACTTC.

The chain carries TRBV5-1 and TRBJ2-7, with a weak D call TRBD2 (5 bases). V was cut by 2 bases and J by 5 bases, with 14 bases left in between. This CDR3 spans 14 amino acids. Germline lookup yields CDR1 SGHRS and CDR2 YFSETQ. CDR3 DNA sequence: TGCGCCAGCAGCTTAGCGGTCAGTCGAGACGAGCAGTACTTC. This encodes CASSLAVSRDEQYF.

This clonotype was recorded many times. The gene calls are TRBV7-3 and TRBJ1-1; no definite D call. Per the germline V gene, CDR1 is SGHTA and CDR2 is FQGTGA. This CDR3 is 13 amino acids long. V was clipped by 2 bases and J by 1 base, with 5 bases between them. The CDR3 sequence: CASSLLPNTEAFF. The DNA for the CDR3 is TGTGCCAGCAGCTTATTACCGAACACTGAAGCTTTCTTT.

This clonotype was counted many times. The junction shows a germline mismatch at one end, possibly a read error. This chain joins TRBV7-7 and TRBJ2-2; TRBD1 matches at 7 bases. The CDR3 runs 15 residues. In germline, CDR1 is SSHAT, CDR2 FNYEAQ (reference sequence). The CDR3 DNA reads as TGTGCTAGCAGCGATACCGGGACAGTCAGCGGGGAGCTGTTTTTT. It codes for CASSDTGTVSGELFF.